The TCR beta chain described here comes from a study of cytomegalovirus exposure and HLA in healthy donors. About this clone itself: Other DNA sequences within the sample encode an identical CDR3.

13 Jbeta primers and 60 Vbeta primers were used for the PCR. Sequenced by immunoSEQ multiplex PCR; TCRdb stores in-frame clones only, minus some. The table includes about 94,000 clones, over 60% detected once. The germline V gene encodes CDR1 SGHRS and CDR2 YFSETQ. CDR3 length: 15 residues. Trimming left V 0 bases short and J 1 base short, with 8 bases between. The chain links TRBV5-1 to TRBJ1-3; tentative D call: TRBD1 (5 bases). The TCR originated in a man aged 25-45 years in good health and CMV-seronegative. Input material: PBMCs. The CDR3 nucleotides are TGCGCCAGCAGCTTGGCCGGGGGGTCTGGAAACACCATATATTTT. As protein: CASSLAGGSGNTIYF.